Shown below are 20 T cell receptor beta chains from a single sample sequenced in a study of blood T cell repertoires in COVID-19. Some clones are missing from TCRdb's copy, which holds only in-frame ones; the method was immunoSEQ multiplex PCR. The sample yields 65,000 or so clones, approximately 78% seen once. The sample comprised peripheral blood. The receptors come from a man at least 80 years old with acute or convalescent COVID-19.

This chain connects TRBV7-2 to TRBJ2-2; 7 bases align to TRBD1. V gave up 5 bases and J gave up 4 bases; unmatched junction bases: 7. This CDR3 region has 15 residues. CDR1 is SGHTA, CDR2 FQGNSA, per germline. In nucleotides, the CDR3 is TGTGCCAGCAGCCGCAGAGGGGGCGGCACCGGGGAGCTGTTTTTT. Translation: CASSRRGGGTGELFF.

This clone was observed a handful of times. The genes are TRBV19 and TRBJ2-7; D may be TRBD2 (6 bases). This CDR3 contains 14 residues. The ends were cut back, 6 bases at V and 3 bases at J, with 15 bases in the middle. CDR1 is LNHDA and CDR2 is SQIVND in the germline V gene (reference sequence). Here the CDR3 DNA reads TGTGCCAGTAGCCGACCGGGACTGATCTACGAGCAGTACTTC. Residues: CASSRPGLIYEQYF.

The rearrangement uses TRBV3-1 (or the pseudogene TRBV3-2) and TRBJ2-2; 12 bases align to TRBD2. The germline CDR1 and CDR2 sequences are LGHDT and YNNKEL (reference sequence). The V gene end was trimmed by 10 bases and the J gene end by 9 bases; junction bases not matched to a gene: 9. The CDR3 totals 14 residues. Written as DNA, the CDR3 is TGTGCCACTTCGGGACTAGCGGGTTCCCGGGAGCTGTTTTTT. This encodes CATSGLAGSRELFF.

The chain joins TRBV2 to TRBJ1-1; D gene ambiguous. The CDR3 runs to 14 residues. Germline lookup yields CDR1 SNHLY and CDR2 FYNNEI. V was pared by 2 bases and J by 1 base, with 8 bases between. The CDR3 DNA is TGTGCCAGCAGTGAAATGAGAGGGAACACTGAAGCTTTCTTT. Translation gives CASSEMRGNTEAFF.

The V gene is TRBV30, the J gene TRBJ1-2; tentatively, D is TRBD1 (6 bases). The length of the CDR3 is 12 residues. Trimming shortened V by 1 base and J by 6 bases, and 9 bases separated the two germline ends. CDR1 and CDR2 (germline): GTSNPN, SVGIG (reference sequence). The CDR3 loop is CAWSGDKDGYTF. The CDR3 region has the DNA TGTGCCTGGAGTGGGGACAAAGATGGCTACACCTTC. The full variable domain, in which reference TRBV30 and TRBJ1-2 provide the parts outside the CDR3, is SQTIHQWPATLVQPVGSPLSLECTVEGTSNPNLYWYRQAAGRGLQLLFYSVGIGQISSEVPQNLSASRPQDRQFILSSKKLLLSDSGFYLCAWSGDKDGYTFGSGTRLTVV.

The chain links TRBV2 to TRBJ2-7; tentative D call: TRBD1 (6 bases). Trimming took 7 bases from V and 3 from J, leaving 16 bases between them. The germline V gene has CDR1 SNHLY and CDR2 FYNNEI. The CDR3 extends over 14 amino acids. The CDR3 DNA sequence: TGTGCCAGCACCTCCGGGACAAGGCTCTACGAGCAGTACTTC. This codes for CASTSGTRLYEQYF.

The rearrangement uses TRBV5-1 and TRBJ2-5; D remains unclear. This CDR3 has 15 residues. V was trimmed by 3 bases and J by 0 bases, leaving 12 bases between them. Germline CDR1 and CDR2: SGHRS and YFSETQ. The CDR3 nucleotides are TGCGCCAGCAGCTCGATTGGAGCGAACCAAGAGACCCAGTACTTC. Residues: CASSSIGANQETQYF.

The J gene is TRBJ1-2, the V gene TRBV7-8; 9 nucleotides agree with TRBD1. The CDR3 runs 15 residues. CDR1 SGHVS and CDR2 FQNEAQ come from the germline V gene. The trim removed 4 bases at V and 2 bases at J, leaving 5 bases unmatched. CDR3 protein: CASSYPGQGNYGYTF. The DNA for the CDR3 is TGTGCCAGCAGCTACCCCGGACAGGGGAACTATGGCTACACCTTC.

V gene TRBV12-5 combines with J gene TRBJ1-1; TRBD1 aligns across 7 bases. The V and J ends lost 4 bases and 5 bases, in that order; junction bases with no gene match: 10. Germline V CDR1 and CDR2: LGHNT, FRNRAP. The CDR3 loop spans 15 amino acids. CDR3 sequence reads: CASGSEQGKGTEAFF. CDR3 sequence (DNA): TGTGCTAGTGGTTCCGAACAGGGGAAGGGAACTGAAGCTTTCTTT.

J is TRBJ2-1 and V is TRBV11-3; TRBD2 aligns across 9 bases. V was clipped by 5 bases and J by 3 bases; unmatched bases: 11. The CDR3 is 17 residues long. In germline, CDR1 is SGHNT, CDR2 YENEEA. CDR3 sequence: CASSPTSLAGFYNEQFF. CDR3 nucleotide sequence: TGTGCCAGCAGCCCTACCTCTCTAGCGGGGTTCTACAATGAGCAGTTCTTC.

This clone was recorded only once. The chain recombines TRBV7-2 with TRBJ2-1; the match to TRBD1 covers 9 bases. Germline values: CDR1 SGHTA, CDR2 FQGNSA. The CDR3 contains 14 residues. V gave up 5 bases and J gave up 8 bases; unmatched junction bases: 7. CDR3 in amino acids: CASSRDRGRDEQFF. As DNA, the CDR3 is TGTGCCAGCAGCCGCGACAGGGGGAGAGATGAGCAGTTCTTC.

The chain is built from TRBV14 and TRBJ2-3; D remains unclear. Trimming removed 0 bases at V and 6 bases at J, with 4 bases between. The CDR3 is made up of 12 amino acids. Germline V lookup: CDR1 SGHDN, CDR2 FVKESK. As DNA, the CDR3 is TGTGCCAGCAGCCAAGAGAGCGATACGCAGTATTTT. This translates into CASSQESDTQYF.

The V gene is TRBV9, the J gene TRBJ2-1; 8 bases map to TRBD2. This CDR3 comprises 17 residues. From germline, CDR1 is SGDLS and CDR2 YYNGEE. With 3 bases clipped from V and 9 bases from J, the junction kept 17 bases outside the gene matches. The chain's CDR3 is CASSGRVAGLVNGEQFF. The CDR3 DNA follows: TGTGCCAGCAGCGGAAGGGTAGCGGGGCTTGTTAACGGTGAGCAGTTCTTC.

The chain employs TRBV5-4 and TRBJ1-2, with D possibly matching TRBD1 (6 bases). The germline V gene encodes CDR1 SGHNT and CDR2 YYREEE (reference sequence). Trimming stripped 4 bases from V and 0 bases from J, with 13 bases between. The CDR3 length is 15 residues. The CDR3 is CASSPRPGANYGYTF. The CDR3 DNA follows: TGTGCCAGCAGCCCACGTCCAGGGGCTAACTATGGCTACACCTTC.

The CDR3 DNA sequence: TGTGCCAGCAGCTTAGGTACGGGAGAGACCCAGTACTTC. It specifies CASSLGTGETQYF. The chain joins TRBV7-2 to TRBJ2-5, with D hard to call. The CDR3 is 13 residues long. Germline lookup yields CDR1 SGHTA and CDR2 FQGNSA. V was cut by 1 base and J by 4 bases, with 7 bases left in between.

The chain combines TRBV5-1 with TRBJ2-2, with TRBD2 matching over 7 bases. The CDR3 totals 19 residues. J was trimmed by 4 bases and V by 0 bases; bases with no gene match: 15. Germline assignment: CDR1 SGHRS and CDR2 YFSETQ. The CDR3: CASSLAFQSGVSPTGELFF. The CDR3 DNA is TGCGCCAGCAGCTTGGCGTTTCAAAGCGGGGTCTCACCCACCGGGGAGCTGTTTTTT.

This clone was seen only a few times. The gene calls are TRBV7-9 and TRBJ2-2; no clear D. The V gene's germline CDR1 is SEHNR and CDR2 FQNEAQ (reference sequence). This CDR3 is built from 15 residues. V was clipped by 1 base and J by 3 bases, with 9 bases between them. In DNA form, the CDR3 reads TGTGCCAGCAGCTTAGACTCCAGGTACACCGGGGAGCTGTTTTTT. The encoded protein is CASSLDSRYTGELFF.

The V and J genes are TRBV3-1 (or the pseudogene TRBV3-2) and TRBJ1-2, with D maybe TRBD1 (6 bases). Between the trimmed V and J ends, which lost 1 base and 6 bases, there was a span of 9 bases. CDR3 length: 13 amino acids. CDR1 LGHDT and CDR2 YNNKEL come from the germline V gene (reference sequence). The CDR3 loop is CASSQVDSDGYTF. The DNA of the CDR3 is TGTGCCAGCAGCCAAGTGGACAGCGATGGCTACACCTTC.

The chain couples TRBV30 to TRBJ1-2, with a possible D match to TRBD1 (5 bases). Germline CDR1 is GTSNPN and CDR2 is SVGIG (reference sequence). Trimming removed 0 bases at V and 5 bases at J, with 13 bases between. This CDR3 has 14 residues. The CDR3, as DNA: TGTGCCTGGAGTGTAGCAGGGCTTTGGTATGGCTACACCTTC. Protein: CAWSVAGLWYGYTF. The full variable domain, completed using reference TRBV30 and TRBJ1-2, is SQTIHQWPATLVQPVGSPLSLECTVEGTSNPNLYWYRQAAGRGLQLLFYSVGIGQISSEVPQNLSASRPQDRQFILSSKKLLLSDSGFYLCAWSVAGLWYGYTFGSGTRLTVV.

The chain employs TRBV7-6 and TRBJ2-1, with 7 bases fitting TRBD2. The V gene end was trimmed by 0 bases and the J gene end by 4 bases; junction bases not matched to a gene: 6. CDR3 length equals 16 residues. Germline V lookup: CDR1 SGHVS, CDR2 FNYEAQ. The CDR3, as DNA: TGTGCCAGCAGCTTAGCGCGGGCGGGAGCTTACAATGAGCAGTTCTTC. Protein product: CASSLARAGAYNEQFF. The variable domain in full, completed from reference TRBV7-6 and TRBJ2-1, reads GAGVSQSPRYKVTKRGQDVALRCDPISGHVSLYWYRQALGQGPEFLTYFNYEAQQDKSGLPNDRFSAERPEGSISTLTIQRTEQRDSAMYRCASSLARAGAYNEQFFGPGTRLTVL.